What follows are 20 T cell receptor beta chains derived from one specimen sequenced in a study of blood T cell repertoires in COVID-19. Only in-frame clones appear in the TCRdb table, and some are missing; sequencing was by immunoSEQ multiplex PCR. Here the sample spans over 150,000 clones, about 86% being singletons. The source material was peripheral blood. The origin of the receptors is a man in his forties or fifties with active or convalescent COVID-19.

This clone was recorded only once. This sequence joins TRBV9 and TRBJ1-1; D gene ambiguous. Per the germline V gene, CDR1 is SGDLS and CDR2 is YYNGEE. The CDR3 is 13 residues long. Trimming left V 4 bases short and J 0 bases short, with 7 bases between. Written as DNA, the CDR3 is TGTGCCAGCAGCCCACATGTGAACACTGAAGCTTTCTTT. Amino acids: CASSPHVNTEAFF.

The rearrangement links TRBV21-1 to TRBJ2-5; the table's D gene call, TRBD2, was not cross checked with the DNA. TRBV21-1 is given as a pseudogene. This CDR3 comprises 14 residues. CDR3 DNA sequence: TGTGCCAGCAGCAAAGGGAGCGGGAGAGAGACCCAGTACTTC. Protein: CASSKGSGRETQYF.

In DNA, the CDR3 is TGTGCCAGCAGCTTAGGAGGAGGCACCGAGCAGTACTTC. It yields the protein CASSLGGGTEQYF. V and J are TRBV7-2 and TRBJ2-7, with D possibly TRBD2 on 5 matching bases. The CDR3 length is 13 residues. The ends were cut back, 1 base at V and 6 bases at J, with 10 bases in the middle. Germline V gene data show CDR1 as SGHTA and CDR2 as FQGNSA.

The chain recombines TRBV18 with TRBJ2-3; no clear D gene. CDR1 and CDR2 from the germline V gene are KGHSH and LQKENI. This CDR3 is 15 amino acids long. V lost 0 bases and J lost 0, with 7 bases in between. In DNA form, the CDR3 reads TGTGCCAGCTCACCACCCCAACTCAGCACAGATACGCAGTATTTT. This sequence encodes CASSPPQLSTDTQYF.

This clone turned up a few times. The V and J genes are TRBV5-1 and TRBJ1-1; 8 bases line up with TRBD1. The CDR3 totals 14 residues. Looked up from germline, CDR1 is SGHRS and CDR2 is YFSETQ. V lost 3 bases and J lost 7; bases outside the gene matches: 8. The CDR3, as DNA: TGCGCCAGCAGCTGGGGGGCAGGGGGCCATGAAGCTTTCTTT. This encodes CASSWGAGGHEAFF.

The count of this clone is one. The gene calls are TRBV5-6 and TRBJ1-2, with no clear D. This CDR3 contains 15 residues. CDR1 SGHDT and CDR2 YYEEEE come from the germline V gene. Trimming left V 0 bases short and J 1 base short, with 10 bases between. The CDR3 DNA follows: TGTGCCAGCAGCTTGGTCAACGGTTATAACTATGGCTACACCTTC. Its translation is CASSLVNGYNYGYTF.

V usage is TRBV3-1 (or the pseudogene TRBV3-2) and J usage is TRBJ1-3; tentatively, D is TRBD1 (6 bases). The CDR3 is made up of 16 amino acids. Trimming took 4 bases from V and 2 from J, leaving 15 bases between them. The germline V gene has CDR1 LGHDT and CDR2 YNNKEL (reference sequence). The CDR3 loop reads CASSPAPPGAGNTIYF. CDR3 coding DNA: TGTGCCAGCAGCCCAGCCCCGCCAGGGGCTGGAAACACCATATATTTT.

With regard to this clone: Other DNA sequences of this sample code for an identical CDR3. The chain employs TRBV6-2 or TRBV6-3 and TRBJ2-3; unclear D gene. Trimming removed 3 bases at V and 0 bases at J, with 7 bases between. This CDR3 is 14 amino acids long. CDR1 is MNHEY, CDR2 SVGEGT, per germline. CDR3: CASSYLQSTDTQYF. The DNA for the CDR3 is TGTGCCAGCAGTTATCTACAGAGCACAGATACGCAGTATTTT.

V and J are TRBV6-2 or TRBV6-3 and TRBJ1-1, with a possible D match to TRBD1 (6 bases). The CDR3 covers 14 residues. Germline CDR1 is MNHEY and CDR2 is SVGEGT. V was shortened by 4 bases and J by 9 bases, with 18 bases between the two germline ends. The CDR3 here is CASSSRDRTGKAFF. Here the CDR3 DNA reads TGTGCCAGCAGTTCCCGCGACAGGACTGGGAAAGCTTTCTTT.

CDR3 sequence reads: CASSLDGGATGELFF. Written as DNA, the CDR3 is TGTGCCAGCAGCTTAGATGGGGGCGCCACCGGGGAGCTGTTTTTT. The V gene is TRBV7-9, the J gene TRBJ2-2; D perhaps matches TRBD1 (6 bases). The V end lost 1 base, the J end lost 4 bases, and 10 bases lay between the germline ends. The length of the CDR3 is 15 residues. Germline loops: CDR1 SEHNR, CDR2 FQNEAQ (reference sequence).

The rearrangement uses TRBV5-4 and TRBJ2-1; D not certain. Looked up from germline, CDR1 is SGHNT and CDR2 is YYREEE (reference sequence). With 2 bases removed from V and 5 bases from J, the gap between germline ends came to 5 bases. The CDR3 loop spans 12 amino acids. The CDR3 sequence is CASSFSNNEQFF. Here the CDR3 DNA reads TGTGCCAGCAGCTTTAGTAACAATGAGCAGTTCTTC.

J is TRBJ2-6 and V is TRBV12-3 or TRBV12-4; D call uncertain. This CDR3 is built from 13 residues. Trimming pared 6 bases from V and 12 bases from J, leaving 15 bases between. The CDR3 spells CASSLDGLGVLTF. In nucleotides, the CDR3 is TGTGCCAGCAGCCTAGATGGGTTGGGCGTCCTGACTTTC.

The V gene is TRBV4-1, the J gene TRBJ1-2, with D perhaps matching TRBD1 (6 bases). The V end was cut by 4 bases, the J end by 5 bases, with 20 bases between. Per the germline V gene, CDR1 is MGHRA and CDR2 is YSYEKL. The CDR3 loop spans 16 amino acids. This CDR3 reads CASSRQDGTLSYGYTF. DNA of the CDR3: TGCGCCAGCAGCCGACAGGATGGGACCCTATCTTATGGCTACACCTTC.

A remark on this clone: It is unclear where the CDR3 begins or ends on the DNA, so no DNA is shown, and the CDR3 is as TCRdb lists it. The chain recombines TRBV6-5 with TRBJ1-5. From its first to its last residue, the CDR3 has 16 amino acids. The germline V gene encodes CDR1 MNHEY and CDR2 SVGAGI. CDR3 amino acids: CASSSSASRANQPQHF.

This rearrangement joins TRBV7-2 to TRBJ1-1; D remains unclear. V shed 1 base and J shed 11 bases, with 11 bases lying between them. CDR1 is SGHTA, CDR2 FQGNSA, per germline. The CDR3 sequence is 12 residues long. CDR3 sequence (DNA): TGTGCCAGCAGCTTAGGGGGTGGGAGGGCTTTCTTT. Translated: CASSLGGGRAFF.

This chain links TRBV6-5 with TRBJ2-2, with D maybe TRBD1 (6 bases). V was trimmed by 10 bases and J by 1 base, leaving 13 bases between them. Germline CDR1 is MNHEY and CDR2 is SVGAGI. This CDR3 has 14 amino acids. The chain's CDR3 is CATVGTRNTGELFF. For the CDR3, the DNA is TGTGCCACTGTCGGGACACGGAACACCGGGGAGCTGTTTTTT.

The chain carries TRBV23-1 and TRBJ2-1; TRBD1 might be the D (6 bases). TRBV23-1 belongs to the ORF category, with a function that is uncertain. Trimming removed 3 bases at V and 0 bases at J, with 15 bases between. The CDR3 is 17 amino acids. The CDR3 coding sequence is TGCGCCAGCAGTCAGACCAGGACAGTCAGCTCCTACAATGAGCAGTTCTTC. Translated: CASSQTRTVSSYNEQFF.

The CDR3 DNA reads TGTGCCAGCAGCCGGGGGGGTCAGCCCCAGCATTTT. Encoded protein: CASSRGGQPQHF. V gene TRBV12-3 or TRBV12-4 combines with J gene TRBJ1-5, with a possible D match to TRBD1 (5 bases). The CDR3 extends over 12 amino acids. V lost 6 bases and J 6 bases, leaving 9 bases between the germline ends.

The CDR3 here is CASSPTSGEQFF. CDR3 coding DNA: TGTGCCAGCAGCCCGACAAGCGGTGAGCAGTTCTTC. The chain combines TRBV27 with TRBJ2-1, with D tentatively TRBD2 (5 bases). The length of the CDR3 is 12 residues. Germline CDR1 and CDR2: MNHEY and SMNVEV (reference sequence). V was trimmed by 6 bases and J by 9 bases, leaving 12 bases between them.

This rearrangement joins TRBV4-3 to TRBJ2-3; maybe TRBD1 (5 bases). There are 15 residues in the CDR3. Germline V gene lookup returns CDR1 LGHNA and CDR2 YSLEER. V was cut by 1 base and J by 0 bases, with 8 bases left in between. The CDR3 sequence is CASSQGQYSTDTQYF. The CDR3 coding sequence is TGCGCCAGCAGCCAAGGACAGTATAGCACAGATACGCAGTATTTT.